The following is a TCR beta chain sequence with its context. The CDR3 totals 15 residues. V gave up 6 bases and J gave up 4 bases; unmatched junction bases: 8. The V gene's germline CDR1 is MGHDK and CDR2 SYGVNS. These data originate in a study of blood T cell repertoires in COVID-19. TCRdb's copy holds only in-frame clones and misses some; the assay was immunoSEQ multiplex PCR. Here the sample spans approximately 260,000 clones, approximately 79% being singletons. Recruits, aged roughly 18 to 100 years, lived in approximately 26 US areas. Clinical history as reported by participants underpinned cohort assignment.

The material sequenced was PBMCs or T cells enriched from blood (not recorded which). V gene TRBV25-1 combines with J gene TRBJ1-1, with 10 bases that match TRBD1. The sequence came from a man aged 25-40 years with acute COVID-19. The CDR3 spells CASRAQGTGATEAFF. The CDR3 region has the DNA TGTGCCAGCAGGGCCCAGGGGACAGGGGCCACTGAAGCTTTCTTT.